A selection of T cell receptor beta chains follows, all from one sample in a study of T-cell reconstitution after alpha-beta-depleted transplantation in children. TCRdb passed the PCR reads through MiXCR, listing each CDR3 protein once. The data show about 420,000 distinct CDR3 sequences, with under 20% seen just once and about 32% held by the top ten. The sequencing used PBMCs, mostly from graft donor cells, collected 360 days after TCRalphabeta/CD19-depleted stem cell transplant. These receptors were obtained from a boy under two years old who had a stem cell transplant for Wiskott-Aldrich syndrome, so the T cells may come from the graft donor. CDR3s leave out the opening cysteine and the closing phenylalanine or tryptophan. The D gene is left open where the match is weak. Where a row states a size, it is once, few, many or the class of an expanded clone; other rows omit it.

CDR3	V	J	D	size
ASSPPWGGRREQY	TRBV12-3/TRBV12-4	TRBJ2-7	TRBD2	few
ASSLRTAGGHEQF	TRBV12-3/TRBV12-4	TRBJ2-1	.	many
ASRQGASEKLF	TRBV12-3/TRBV12-4	TRBJ1-4	TRBD1	many
ASSSGTPPYSGANVLT	TRBV11-2	TRBJ2-6	.	few
ASSYLPGQVNTEAF	TRBV6-5	TRBJ1-1	TRBD1	.
ASSQEWAGGYDEQF	TRBV3-1	TRBJ2-1	TRBD2	few
ASSPLKGTRETQY	TRBV18	TRBJ2-5	.	.
SVGPFRDYEQF	TRBV29-1	TRBJ2-1	.	few
ASRRGGNTGELF	TRBV7-9	TRBJ2-2	TRBD2	many
ASSSQGLGYNEQF	TRBV5-1	TRBJ2-1	.	many
SAVPPWEKGQF	TRBV20-1	TRBJ2-1	.	few
SARDQAPSGPLRYEQF	TRBV20-1	TRBJ2-1	.	.
ASSFPAKHNSHEQY	TRBV12-3/TRBV12-4	TRBJ2-7	.	.
SATRPTPPYEQY	TRBV20-1	TRBJ2-7	.	few
ASTPRRGTDTQY	TRBV2	TRBJ2-3	.	.
SATGGTDTQY	TRBV20-1	TRBJ2-3	TRBD1	few
ASSSITGTASSGANVLT	TRBV6-5	TRBJ2-6	.	few
SVRPRATNEKLF	TRBV29-1	TRBJ1-4	.	few
AISEFGANVLT	TRBV10-3	TRBJ2-6	.	.
ASSLPGGAYEQY	TRBV28	TRBJ2-7	TRBD2	many
ASSFGSPSYEQY	TRBV28	TRBJ2-7	.	.
ASSLGVRMGELF	TRBV11-2	TRBJ2-2	.	.
ASSPLSGTASPTEQY	TRBV7-9	TRBJ2-7	.	few
ARTGRNTEAF	TRBV25-1	TRBJ1-1	.	few
ASSLDRRSNVLT	TRBV5-1	TRBJ2-6	.	many
SATGVTQETQY	TRBV20-1	TRBJ2-5	.	.
ASSFGPANYGYT	TRBV28	TRBJ1-2	.	few
ASSQPGDRGSEQF	TRBV4-3	TRBJ2-1	TRBD1	few